Listed below are T cell receptor beta chains from one sample, sequenced in a study of T cell changes during pregnancy in multiple sclerosis. Generated by immunoSEQ multiplex PCR, the TCRdb table keeps only in-frame clones and is missing some. The table lists 20,000 to 25,000 clones, just over 90% of them singletons. This specimen was CD4+ T cells from peripheral blood mononuclear cells, taken after pregnancy. These receptors were taken from a female donor in good health, enrolled as a control in a pregnancy study. Both conserved end residues are part of each CDR3. A D gene is named only where the DNA matches it firmly. The size of a clone is reported for some rows only, either as once, few or many, or as a class for expanded clones.

CDR3 length	V gene	D gene	J gene	clone size	CDR3 protein	CDR3 DNA
18	TRBV7-3	TRBD1	TRBJ1-2	-	CASSPGGGQGKGAYGYTF	TGTGCCAGCAGCCCTGGGGGGGGACAGGGGAAAGGGGCCTATGGCTACACCTTC
18	TRBV9	TRBD2	TRBJ2-2	-	CASSVALWRGGNTGELFF	TGTGCCAGCAGCGTAGCCCTATGGCGGGGGGGCAACACCGGGGAGCTGTTTTTT
15	TRBV6-5	TRBD2	TRBJ2-1	-	CASSSPRGAYNEQFF	TGTGCCAGCAGTTCCCCCCGGGGGGCCTACAATGAGCAGTTCTTC
18	TRBV18	TRBD1	TRBJ2-7	once	CASSPKGMAGTGGNEQYF	TGTGCCAGCTCCCCAAAAGGGATGGCCGGGACAGGGGGGAACGAGCAGTACTTC
11	TRBV30	-	TRBJ1-4	-	CTRGGREKLFF	TGTACGAGGGGAGGACGTGAAAAACTGTTTTTT
16	TRBV5-6	TRBD1	TRBJ2-6	-	CASSVGQGIWANVLTF	TGTGCCAGCAGCGTCGGACAGGGGATCTGGGCCAACGTCCTGACTTTC
16	TRBV28	TRBD1	TRBJ1-5	-	CASSHRTGASNQPQHF	TGTGCCAGCAGTCATCGGACAGGAGCCAGCAATCAGCCCCAGCATTTT
15	TRBV7-2	TRBD1	TRBJ2-1	-	CASSFYRGVNNEQFF	TGTGCCAGCAGCTTTTACAGGGGTGTAAACAATGAGCAGTTCTTC
17	TRBV21-1	-	TRBJ2-1	-	CASSKALGRGSYNEQFF	TGTGCCAGCAGCAAAGCTCTGGGCAGGGGGTCTTACAATGAGCAGTTCTTC
11	TRBV28	-	TRBJ1-1	once	CASMEFTEAFF	TGTGCCAGCATGGAGTTCACTGAAGCTTTCTTT
13	TRBV6-5	-	TRBJ2-2	once	CASSYSSTGELFF	TGTGCCAGCAGTTACTCCAGCACCGGGGAGCTGTTTTTT
16	TRBV6-4	TRBD2	TRBJ2-7	-	CASRPGLAGGGYEQYF	TGTGCCAGCAGGCCGGGACTAGCGGGGGGGGGCTACGAGCAGTACTTC
15	TRBV5-6	-	TRBJ2-5	-	CASSLDDRGGGTQYF	TGTGCCAGCAGCTTGGATGACAGGGGCGGGGGGACCCAGTACTTC
15	TRBV9	-	TRBJ1-2	-	CASSERGQANYGYTF	TGTGCCAGCAGCGAACGCGGACAAGCCAACTATGGCTACACCTTC
17	TRBV5-1	-	TRBJ1-1	-	CASSLWLFTGMNTEAFF	TGCGCCAGCAGCTTGTGGCTATTTACAGGAATGAACACTGAAGCTTTCTTT
13	TRBV18	-	TRBJ2-5	-	CASSPNSKETQYF	TGTGCCAGCTCACCAAACAGTAAGGAGACCCAGTACTTC
18	TRBV12-5	TRBD2	TRBJ2-1	-	CASGTGEREVFYRNEQFF	TGTGCTAGTGGTACGGGAGAGCGGGAGGTTTTTTATCGCAATGAGCAGTTCTTC
14	TRBV19	-	TRBJ2-7	-	CASSIHPREREQYF	TGTGCCAGTAGTATACACCCCCGGGAGCGAGAGCAGTACTTC
15	TRBV7-2	TRBD2	TRBJ2-1	-	CASNEGLAAYNEQFF	TGTGCCAGCAACGAGGGACTAGCGGCCTACAATGAGCAGTTCTTC
15	TRBV27	-	TRBJ1-2	-	CASSSRYMGGYGYTF	TGTGCCAGCAGCTCAAGATATATGGGGGGCTATGGCTACACCTTC
14	TRBV7-3	TRBD2	TRBJ2-2	-	CASSLRGDTGELFF	TGTGCCAGCAGCTTACGGGGGGACACCGGGGAGCTGTTTTTT
16	TRBV15	-	TRBJ2-3	-	CATSRKSRGGTDTQYF	TGTGCCACCAGCAGAAAGTCTAGGGGGGGGACAGATACGCAGTATTTT
12	TRBV4-2	-	TRBJ2-2	few	CASSPRTGELFF	TGTGCCAGCAGCCCGAGGACCGGGGAGCTGTTTTTT
13	TRBV7-9	-	TRBJ2-7	-	CASSLDIRGEQYF	TGTGCCAGCAGCTTAGACATTCGAGGCGAGCAGTACTTC